Below, 30 T cell receptor beta chains from the same sample are listed, as sequenced in a study of blood T cell repertoires in COVID-19 (dated by TCRdb to 2018 to 2021). Receptor amplification or capture employed the immunoSEQ multiplex PCR assay. TCRdb obtained this table from immuneACCESS and retained in-frame rearrangements with V and J assigned. These tables miss some clones; where compared with another copy, unresolved V genes account for less than half of the shortfall, and the remainder is unexplained. Recorded for this sample are approximately 100,000 clones; 80% to 90% of them occurred a single time. The biggest ten clones account for roughly 32% of the sample. Material: peripheral blood. These TCRs come from a woman of 80 years or more with acute or convalescent COVID-19.

This sequence joins TRBV29-1 and TRBJ1-1; a possible D gene is TRBD1 (5 bases). V was pared by 4 bases and J by 8 bases, with 20 bases between. Per germline, CDR1 SQVTM and CDR2 ANQGSEA. This CDR3 comprises 14 residues. In DNA, the CDR3 is TGCAGCGTTGGACCCCGTTTCAGGGAATCCGAAGCTTTCTTT. It is translated as CSVGPRFRESEAFF.

This chain connects TRBV27 to TRBJ1-4, with TRBD1 matching over 7 bases. CDR1 MNHEY and CDR2 SMNVEV come from the germline V gene (reference sequence). The CDR3 length is 19 residues. The V gene end was trimmed by 1 base and the J gene end by 4 bases; junction bases not matched to a gene: 15. CDR3 in amino acids: CASSLYPTIRDSNNEKLFF. CDR3 sequence (DNA): TGTGCCAGCAGTTTATACCCGACCATTAGGGACAGCAATAATGAAAAACTGTTTTTT.

This chain links TRBV5-4 with TRBJ2-6; D gene uncertain. Trimming pared 2 bases from V and 4 bases from J, leaving 10 bases between. CDR1 and CDR2 (germline): SGHNT, YYREEE (reference sequence). This CDR3 is 15 amino acids long. The CDR3 DNA follows: TGTGCCAGCAGCTTAGGTGGGCAAGGGGCCAACGTCCTGACTTTC. Its protein is CASSLGGQGANVLTF.

The V call is TRBV11-1, the J call TRBJ2-1; tentative D call: TRBD1 (6 bases). V gave up 3 bases and J gave up 4 bases, with 13 bases separating them. The length of the CDR3 is 15 residues. Looked up from germline, CDR1 is SGHAT and CDR2 is FQDESV (reference sequence). CDR3 protein: CASSLGAPVYNEQFF. In DNA, the CDR3 is TGTGCCAGCAGCTTGGGGGCACCCGTTTACAATGAGCAGTTCTTC. Full variable domain (rest looked up from reference TRBV11-1 and TRBJ2-1): EAEVAQSPRYKITEKSQAVAFWCDPISGHATLYWYRQILGQGPELLVQFQDESVVDDSQLPKDRFSAERLKGVDSTLKIQPAELGDSAMYLCASSLGAPVYNEQFFGPGTRLTVL.

This sequence joins TRBV29-1 and TRBJ1-2; 10 bases match TRBD1. The CDR3 sequence is 17 residues long. V shed 0 bases and J 3 bases; nucleotides not matched to a gene: 10. Germline lookup yields CDR1 SQVTM and CDR2 ANQGSEA. The CDR3 coding sequence is TGCAGCGTTGAAGATCAGGCGACAGGGGGCCTCTACTATGGCTACACCTTC. Translation: CSVEDQATGGLYYGYTF. The full variable domain, rest sourced from reference TRBV29-1 and TRBJ1-2, is SAVISQKPSRDICQRGTSLTIQCQVDSQVTMMFWYRQQPGQSLTLIATANQGSEATYESGFVIDKFPISRPNLTFSTLTVSNMSPEDSSIYLCSVEDQATGGLYYGYTFGSGTRLTVV.

The table lists this clone with a few counts. The chain combines TRBV6-6 with TRBJ1-2, with 8 bases fitting TRBD1. Germline CDR1 MNHNY, CDR2 SVGAGI (reference sequence). The V gene end was trimmed by 6 bases and the J gene end by 4 bases; junction bases not matched to a gene: 13. The CDR3 is 16 residues long. This CDR3 is CASRPLTEDRGYGYTF. The CDR3 nucleotides are TGTGCCAGCAGGCCACTCACCGAAGACAGGGGCTATGGCTACACCTTC.

This chain uses TRBV2 with TRBJ2-1; D is perhaps TRBD1 (6 bases). V was shortened by 5 bases and J by 9 bases, with 14 bases between the two germline ends. Germline CDR1 and CDR2: SNHLY and FYNNEI. CDR3 length: 13 residues. CDR3 region: CASSILQGGEQFF. CDR3 coding DNA: TGTGCCAGCAGTATTTTACAGGGTGGTGAGCAGTTCTTC.

The chain is built from TRBV5-4 and TRBJ2-7; TRBD1 agrees at 7 bases. Germline loops: CDR1 SGHNT, CDR2 YYREEE (reference sequence). The CDR3 is made up of 15 amino acids. The V segment lost 0 bases and the J segment 7 bases; nucleotides outside the gene matches: 10. CDR3 protein: CASSLGGPGQIEQYF. The CDR3 bases are TGTGCCAGCAGCTTGGGCGGCCCGGGACAGATAGAGCAGTACTTC. Using reference TRBV5-4 and TRBJ2-7 for the parts outside the CDR3, the full variable domain is ETGVTQSPTHLIKTRGQQVTLRCSSQSGHNTVSWYQQALGQGPQFIFQYYREEENGRGNFPPRFSGLQFPNYSSELNVNALELDDSALYLCASSLGGPGQIEQYFGPGTRLTVT.

In this sample, this clone turned up once. The chain links TRBV10-3 to TRBJ2-2; 7 bases agree with TRBD1. The CDR3 consists of 14 residues. Germline assignment: CDR1 ENHRY and CDR2 SYGVKD. The ends lost 10 bases at V and 3 bases at J; junction bases unmatched: 8. The CDR3 region has the DNA TGTGCCACCCGGGACAGCAAACACACCGGGGAGCTGTTTTTT. Protein sequence: CATRDSKHTGELFF.

This chain joins TRBV27 and TRBJ2-3, with TRBD2 identical over 8 bases. With 6 bases clipped from V and 6 bases from J, the junction kept 20 bases outside the gene matches. CDR3 size: 18 residues. Germline CDR1 reads MNHEY; CDR2 reads SMNVEV (reference sequence). CDR3 protein: CASRPPVLLAGSRDTQYF. The DNA of the CDR3 is TGTGCCAGCAGACCCCCTGTATTGCTAGCGGGCTCCAGGGATACGCAGTATTTT.

The sample holds one count of this clone. The rearrangement joins TRBV7-2 to TRBJ1-4; D is uncertain. V shed 2 bases and J shed 4 bases, with 11 bases lying between them. Germline V CDR1 and CDR2: SGHTA, FQGNSA. CDR3 size: 15 residues. The CDR3 nucleotides are TGTGCCAGCAGCTTACAAGGCAGGAATAATGAAAAACTGTTTTTT. This sequence encodes CASSLQGRNNEKLFF.

This rearrangement joins TRBV10-3 to TRBJ2-7; the match to TRBD1 covers 7 bases. The CDR3 has 14 residues. Germline assignment: CDR1 ENHRY and CDR2 SYGVKD. The V and J ends lost 4 bases and 1 base, in that order; junction bases with no gene match: 4. This chain's CDR3 is CAISGWDSSYEQYF. CDR3 coding DNA: TGTGCCATCAGTGGTTGGGACAGTTCCTACGAGCAGTACTTC.

The gene calls are TRBV10-3 and TRBJ2-2, with TRBD2 as a possible D gene (5 bases). Germline CDR1 ENHRY, CDR2 SYGVKD. The CDR3 is made up of 14 amino acids. V was clipped by 10 bases and J by 0 bases, with 12 bases between them. The DNA of the CDR3 is TGTGCCACCACCGGGGAACCGAACACCGGGGAGCTGTTTTTT. Its protein product is CATTGEPNTGELFF.

CDR3 coding DNA: TGTGCCAGCAGCGTAGAGGACAGACCGAACACTGAAGCTTTCTTT. Its protein product is CASSVEDRPNTEAFF. The rearrangement joins TRBV9 to TRBJ1-1; perhaps TRBD1 as D (6 bases). CDR3 length equals 15 residues. Between the trimmed V and J ends, which lost 0 bases and 1 base, there was a span of 10 bases. Per the germline V gene, CDR1 is SGDLS and CDR2 is YYNGEE.

This rearrangement joins TRBV27 to TRBJ2-7, with a weak D call TRBD1 (7 bases). There are 14 residues in the CDR3. CDR1 and CDR2 from the germline V gene are MNHEY and SMNVEV (reference sequence). Trimming took 3 bases from V and 3 from J, leaving 12 bases between them. The CDR3 bases are TGTGCCAGCAGTTTTGCCCAGGGGGGCTACGAGCAGTACTTC. Translated, it gives CASSFAQGGYEQYF.

The rearrangement joins TRBV10-3 to TRBJ1-1; 7 positions match TRBD1. This CDR3 is built from 14 residues. Trimming at V came to 7 bases and at J to 3 bases, leaving 8 bases not matched to a gene. CDR1 and CDR2 from the germline V gene are ENHRY and SYGVKD. The CDR3 here is CAINTGAGYTEAFF. The CDR3 bases are TGTGCCATCAATACAGGGGCGGGGTACACTGAAGCTTTCTTT.

The gene calls are TRBV30 and TRBJ1-6; TRBD1 matches 7 bases. The junction had 6 bases not matched to a gene; V was cut back by 0 bases and J by 7 bases. The CDR3 is made up of 15 amino acids. In germline, CDR1 is GTSNPN, CDR2 SVGIG (reference sequence). CDR3 residues: CAWSVEGTANSPLHF. DNA of the CDR3: TGTGCCTGGAGTGTAGAAGGGACAGCCAATTCACCCCTCCACTTT.

J is TRBJ2-2 and V is TRBV5-1; 10 bases match TRBD2. CDR3 length: 16 amino acids. Germline V gives CDR1 SGHRS, CDR2 YFSETQ. V gave up 5 bases and J gave up 2 bases; unmatched junction bases: 6. CDR3 in DNA: TGCGCCAGCAGACCCAGGACTAGCGGAAACACCGGGGAGCTGTTTTTT. Translated: CASRPRTSGNTGELFF.

The J gene is TRBJ2-1, the V gene TRBV7-7, with a tentative D call TRBD1 (5 bases). Per germline, CDR1 SSHAT and CDR2 FNYEAQ (reference sequence). CDR3 size: 16 residues. Trimming removed 1 base at V and 4 bases at J, with 14 bases between. The CDR3 bases are TGTGCCAGCAGCTTAGAGGTTCAGGGTGGGTACAATGAGCAGTTCTTC. Its protein product is CASSLEVQGGYNEQFF.

The rearrangement links TRBV12-3 or TRBV12-4 to TRBJ2-3, with D possibly matching TRBD1 (6 bases). V was clipped by 5 bases and J by 6 bases, with 12 bases between them. The CDR3 covers 13 residues. The CDR3 spells CASSPYRVDTQYF. For the CDR3, the DNA is TGTGCCAGCAGTCCCTACAGGGTGGATACGCAGTATTTT.

This chain uses TRBV11-2 with TRBJ2-1; 16 bases agree with TRBD2. The germline V gene has CDR1 SGHAT and CDR2 FQNNGV. V gave up 3 bases and J gave up 8 bases; unmatched junction bases: 4. The CDR3 loop spans 16 amino acids. The CDR3: CASSFGTSGGVDEQFF. CDR3 nucleotides: TGTGCCAGCAGCTTTGGGACTAGCGGGGGGGTAGATGAGCAGTTCTTC.

The V gene is TRBV19, the J gene TRBJ1-1; 8 nucleotides agree with TRBD1. This CDR3 has 17 residues. V was clipped by 5 bases and J by 1 base; unmatched bases: 12. The germline gives CDR1 LNHDA, CDR2 SQIVND (reference sequence). DNA for the CDR3: TGTGCCAGTAGTTCTCGGGACAGGACGTATTGGAACACTGAAGCTTTCTTT. This translates into CASSSRDRTYWNTEAFF.

The chain has TRBV5-1 and TRBJ2-3, with TRBD1 matching over 8 bases. CDR3 size: 14 residues. Trimming cost V 3 bases and J 4 bases; bases outside gene matches: 4. From germline, CDR1 is SGHRS and CDR2 YFSETQ. This CDR3 is CASSWRTGSDTQYF. Here the CDR3 DNA reads TGCGCCAGCAGCTGGAGGACAGGGTCAGATACGCAGTATTTT. Looking up the rest from reference TRBV5-1 and TRBJ2-3 gives the full variable domain: KAGVTQTPRYLIKTRGQQVTLSCSPISGHRSVSWYQQTPGQGLQFLFEYFSETQRNKGNFPGRFSGRQFSNSRSEMNVSTLELGDSALYLCASSWRTGSDTQYFGPGTRLTVL.

The V call is TRBV5-6, the J call TRBJ2-1; 10 bases map to TRBD1. The germline V gene has CDR1 SGHDT and CDR2 YYEEEE. Germline trimming cut 5 bases from V and 4 bases from J; bases unmatched to any gene: 6. This CDR3 contains 15 residues. In nucleotides, the CDR3 is TGTGCCAGCAGTCTGACGGGACAGGGGTACAATGAGCAGTTCTTC. Amino acid sequence: CASSLTGQGYNEQFF.

This clone is a singleton in its sample. V gene TRBV27 combines with J gene TRBJ1-1; 8 bases map to TRBD1. Germline values: CDR1 MNHEY, CDR2 SMNVEV (reference sequence). Trimming at V came to 6 bases and at J to 8 bases, leaving 11 bases not matched to a gene. The CDR3 is made up of 14 amino acids. This CDR3 is CASRGDRGSSEAFF. CDR3 sequence (DNA): TGTGCCAGCAGGGGAGACAGGGGAAGTTCCGAAGCTTTCTTT.

This chain joins TRBV5-6 and TRBJ1-2; 8 nucleotides align to TRBD1. CDR3 size: 12 residues. Losses at the gene ends were 0 bases for V and 8 bases for J; bases not matched to a gene: 0. Germline CDR1 is SGHDT and CDR2 is YYEEEE. The CDR3 here is CASSLGDRGYTF. Here the CDR3 DNA reads TGTGCCAGCAGCTTGGGGGACAGGGGCTACACCTTC.

The V gene is TRBV29-1, the J gene TRBJ2-1; 8 bases line up with TRBD1. The junction had 2 bases not matched to a gene; V was cut back by 5 bases and J by 2 bases. The germline gives CDR1 SQVTM, CDR2 ANQGSEA. The CDR3 covers 13 residues. CDR3 sequence (DNA): TGCAGCGTTACAGGGGGTACCTACAATGAGCAGTTCTTC. This gives the protein CSVTGGTYNEQFF.

J is TRBJ2-7 and V is TRBV3-1 (or the pseudogene TRBV3-2); TRBD1 matches at 8 bases. The CDR3 extends over 16 amino acids. CDR1 LGHDT and CDR2 YNNKEL come from the germline V gene (reference sequence). The J segment lost 6 bases and the V segment lost 2 bases, leaving 12 bases of the junction unmatched. CDR3 in DNA: TGTGCCAGCAGCCAATCCTACAGGGGGGTCTATTCCGAGCAGTACTTC. It specifies CASSQSYRGVYSEQYF.

The chain is built from TRBV6-6 and TRBJ1-3, with 7 bases identical to TRBD1. CDR1 is MNHNY and CDR2 is SVGAGI in the germline V gene (reference sequence). The CDR3 loop spans 16 amino acids. V lost 7 bases to trimming and J lost 2 bases; unmatched junction nucleotides: 11. The DNA for the CDR3 is TGTGCCAGCACCCCCCGACGAGGGGGCCCTGGAAACACCATATATTTT. Amino acids: CASTPRRGGPGNTIYF.

J is TRBJ2-7 and V is TRBV6-1; 7 positions agree with TRBD1. Germline-derived CDR1 and CDR2 are MNHNS and SASEGT. Trimming took 2 bases from V and 7 from J; bases not matched to a gene: 8. The CDR3 consists of 14 residues. The CDR3 DNA follows: TGTGCCAGCAGTGAATGGACAGGACCGGAAGAGCAGTACTTC. Amino acid sequence: CASSEWTGPEEQYF.